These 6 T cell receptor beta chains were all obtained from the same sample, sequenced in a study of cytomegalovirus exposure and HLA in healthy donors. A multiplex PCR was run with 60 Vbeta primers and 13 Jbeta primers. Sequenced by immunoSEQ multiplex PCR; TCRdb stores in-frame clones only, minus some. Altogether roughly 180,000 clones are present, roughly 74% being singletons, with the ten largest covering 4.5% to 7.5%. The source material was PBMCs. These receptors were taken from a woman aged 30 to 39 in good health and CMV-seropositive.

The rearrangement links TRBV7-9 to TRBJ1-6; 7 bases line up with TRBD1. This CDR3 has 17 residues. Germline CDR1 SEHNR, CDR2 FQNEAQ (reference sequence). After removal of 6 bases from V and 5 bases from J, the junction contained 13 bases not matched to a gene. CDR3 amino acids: CASSLDTGTVNNSPLHF. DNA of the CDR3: TGTGCCAGCAGTCTCGATACCGGGACAGTGAATAATTCACCCCTCCACTTT.

CDR3: CASSPTGGASDTQYF. Written as DNA, the CDR3 is TGTGCCAGCAGCCCAACGGGGGGCGCTTCAGATACGCAGTATTTT. The gene calls are TRBV7-9 and TRBJ2-3; D is perhaps TRBD2 (7 bases). Looked up from germline, CDR1 is SEHNR and CDR2 is FQNEAQ (reference sequence). V was clipped by 5 bases and J by 4 bases, with 16 bases between them. The CDR3 covers 15 residues.

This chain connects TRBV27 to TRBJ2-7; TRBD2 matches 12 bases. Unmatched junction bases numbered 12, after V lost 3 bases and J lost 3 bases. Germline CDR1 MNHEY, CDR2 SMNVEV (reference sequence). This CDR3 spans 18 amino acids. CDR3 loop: CASSLYASGRGGIYEQYF. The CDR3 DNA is TGTGCCAGCAGTTTGTACGCTAGCGGGAGGGGGGGGATCTACGAGCAGTACTTC.

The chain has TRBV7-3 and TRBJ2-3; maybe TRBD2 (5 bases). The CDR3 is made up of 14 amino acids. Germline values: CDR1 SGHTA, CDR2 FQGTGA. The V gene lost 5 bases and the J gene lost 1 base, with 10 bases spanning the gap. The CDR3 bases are TGTGCCAGCAGCCAGGCCGGGGGCACAGATACGCAGTATTTT. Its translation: CASSQAGGTDTQYF.

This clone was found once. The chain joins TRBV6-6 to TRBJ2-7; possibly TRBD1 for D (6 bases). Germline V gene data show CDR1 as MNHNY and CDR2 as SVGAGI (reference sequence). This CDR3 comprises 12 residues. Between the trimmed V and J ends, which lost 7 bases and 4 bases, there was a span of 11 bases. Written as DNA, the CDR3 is TGTGCCAGCAACACAGGGATTTACGAGCAGTACTTC. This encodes CASNTGIYEQYF.

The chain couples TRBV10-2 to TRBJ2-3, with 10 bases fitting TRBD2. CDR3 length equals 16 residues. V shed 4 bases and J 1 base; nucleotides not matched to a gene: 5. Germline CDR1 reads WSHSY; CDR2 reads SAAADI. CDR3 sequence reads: CASSGPGTSGTDTQYF. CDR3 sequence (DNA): TGCGCCAGCAGTGGACCGGGGACTAGCGGCACAGATACGCAGTATTTT.